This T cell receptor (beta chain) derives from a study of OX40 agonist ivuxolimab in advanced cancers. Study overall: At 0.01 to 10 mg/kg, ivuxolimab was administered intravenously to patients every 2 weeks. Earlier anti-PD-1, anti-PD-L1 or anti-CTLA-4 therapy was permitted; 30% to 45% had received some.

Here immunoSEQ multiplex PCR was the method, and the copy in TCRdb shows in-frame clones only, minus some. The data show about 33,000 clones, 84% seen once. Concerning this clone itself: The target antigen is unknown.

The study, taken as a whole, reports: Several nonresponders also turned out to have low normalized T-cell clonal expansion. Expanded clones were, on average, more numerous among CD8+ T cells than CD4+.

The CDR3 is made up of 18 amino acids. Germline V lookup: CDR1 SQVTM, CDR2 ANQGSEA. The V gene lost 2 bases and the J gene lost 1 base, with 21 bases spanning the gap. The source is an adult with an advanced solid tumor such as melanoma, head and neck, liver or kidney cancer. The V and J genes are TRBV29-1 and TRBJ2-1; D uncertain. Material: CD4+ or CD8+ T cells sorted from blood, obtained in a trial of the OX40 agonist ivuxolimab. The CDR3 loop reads CSVEQQSARPWSYNEQFF. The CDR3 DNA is TGCAGCGTTGAACAACAATCGGCCAGGCCCTGGTCCTACAATGAGCAGTTCTTC.